The rows below give T cell receptor beta chains drawn from one sample of a study of identical twins. Using its own MiXCR run on the 5' RACE reads, TCRdb lists one record per CDR3 protein. There are around 1.7 million distinct CDR3 sequences in the sample; about 32% occur only once, and about 0.25% lies in the top ten. The material sequenced was cord blood. The receptors shown here come from a newborn girl in good health. The CDR3 runs from the conserved cysteine through the conserved F or W. D genes are given only for firm matches. Clone sizes are given selectively: once, few, many, or a class where the clone is expanded.

CDR3 length	clone size	V gene	D gene	J gene	CDR3 DNA	CDR3 protein
16	few	TRBV6-5	TRBD1	TRBJ2-1	TGTGCCAGCAGTTACTCGTTCGGGACAGGCTACAATGAGCAGTTCTTC	CASSYSFGTGYNEQFF
18	.	TRBV14	.	TRBJ2-7	TGTGCCAGCAGCCAAAGCCTAGCGAAGACCCGAAGGAACAATGAGCAGTACTTC	CASSQSLAKTRRNNEQYF
13	.	TRBV29-1	.	TRBJ1-1	TGCAGCGTTGACCCAAGGCGGGTCGCTGAAGCTTTCTTT	CSVDPRRVAEAFF
16	.	TRBV29-1	TRBD2	TRBJ2-1	TGCAGCGTCGAACCAGGGCCGGGACTAGGGTACAATGAGCAGTTCTTC	CSVEPGPGLGYNEQFF
14	few	TRBV5-1	.	TRBJ1-5	TGCGCCAGCGCAAGTCGGCCCGGCAATCAGCCCCAGCATTTT	CASASRPGNQPQHF
15	few	TRBV10-3	.	TRBJ2-3	TGTGCCATCGGCCTAAAAGCGGAGGGCACAGATACGCAGTATTTT	CAIGLKAEGTDTQYF
13	.	TRBV20-1	.	TRBJ2-5	TGCAGTGCTCCAAAGACTAGTTACGAGACCCAGTACTTC	CSAPKTSYETQYF
16	few	TRBV5-1	TRBD1	TRBJ2-3	TGCGCCAGCAGCTCCCACCCGGGACAGGGGACAGATACGCAGTATTTT	CASSSHPGQGTDTQYF
18	few	TRBV12-3/TRBV12-4	TRBD2	TRBJ2-1	TGTGCCAGCAGTGGGAGCGGGAGGGCCGTTAGCTCCTACAATGAGCAGTTCTTC	CASSGSGRAVSSYNEQFF
12	few	TRBV5-1	.	TRBJ2-3	TGCGCCAGCAGCTTGCCGATGGATACGCAGTATTTT	CASSLPMDTQYF
14	.	TRBV7-6	.	TRBJ2-5	TGTGCCAGCAGCACCCAACGTGGTAGCAAGACCCAGTACTTC	CASSTQRGSKTQYF
16	few	TRBV11-2	.	TRBJ2-1	TGTGCCAGCAGCTCCCTTCTTAGATTCTCCTACAATGAGCAGTTCTTC	CASSSLLRFSYNEQFF
16	.	TRBV6-6	.	TRBJ1-2	TGTGCCAGCAGTATCACTTCAACCGGGACTTCTTATGGCTACACCTTC	CASSITSTGTSYGYTF
11	.	TRBV28	TRBD2	TRBJ2-1	TGTGCCGGCAGCGTAGCGGGAAGCCAGTTCTTC	CAGSVAGSQFF
13	few	TRBV6-1	.	TRBJ1-4	TGTGCCAGCAGCAACAGGGAAGGCGAAAAACTGTTTTTT	CASSNREGEKLFF
11	.	TRBV20-1	.	TRBJ2-1	TGCAGTGCTGGAGGAGACAATGAGCAGTTCTTC	CSAGGDNEQFF
15	few	TRBV9	.	TRBJ2-2	TGTGCCAGCAGCGTAGAACAGCTGAACACCGGGGAGCTGTTTTTT	CASSVEQLNTGELFF
13	.	TRBV2	.	TRBJ1-5	TGTGCCAGCGGTTGGGACCTCAATCAGCCCCAGCATTTT	CASGWDLNQPQHF
16	.	TRBV5-1	TRBD2	TRBJ2-3	TGCGCCAGCAGCTTCACTAGCGGGGTCAACACAGATACGCAGTATTTT	CASSFTSGVNTDTQYF
15	.	TRBV6-1	TRBD1	TRBJ1-2	TGTGCCAGCAGTGCCAGACAGGGATGGGACTATGGCTACACCTTC	CASSARQGWDYGYTF
17	.	TRBV5-1	.	TRBJ2-2	TGCGCCAGCAGCGAGATACACAGCGTCTCGAACACCGGGGAGCTGTTTTTT	CASSEIHSVSNTGELFF
19	.	TRBV4-2	.	TRBJ1-6	TGTGCCAGCAGCCAAAGAACGGGGGATGGAAACTCCTATAATTCACCCCTCCACTTT	CASSQRTGDGNSYNSPLHF
14	few	TRBV28	.	TRBJ2-3	TGTGCCAGCAAGGGCCTAGCTCGGTGGGATACGCAGTATTTT	CASKGLARWDTQYF
18	.	TRBV28	.	TRBJ2-6	TGTGCCAGCAGTTTCGCAGGCAGGGCACTCTCTGGGGCCAACGTCCTGACTTTC	CASSFAGRALSGANVLTF